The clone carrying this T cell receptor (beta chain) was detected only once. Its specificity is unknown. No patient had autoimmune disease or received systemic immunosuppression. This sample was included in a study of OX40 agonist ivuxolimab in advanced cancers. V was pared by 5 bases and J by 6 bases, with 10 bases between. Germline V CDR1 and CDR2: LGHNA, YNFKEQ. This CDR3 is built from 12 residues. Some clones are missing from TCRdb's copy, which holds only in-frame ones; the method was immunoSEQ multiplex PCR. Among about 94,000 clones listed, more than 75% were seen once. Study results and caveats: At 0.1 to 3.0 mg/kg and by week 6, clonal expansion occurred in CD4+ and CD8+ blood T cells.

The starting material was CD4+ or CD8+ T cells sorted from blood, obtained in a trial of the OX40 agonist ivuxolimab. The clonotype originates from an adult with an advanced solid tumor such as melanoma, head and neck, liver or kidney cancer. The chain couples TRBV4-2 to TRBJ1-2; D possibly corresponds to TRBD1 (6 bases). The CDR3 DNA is TGTGCCAGCAGCGCGGGACACAATGGCTACACCTTC. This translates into CASSAGHNGYTF.